The 24 T cell receptor beta chains presented below share a single source sample, sequenced in a study of T cells after yellow fever vaccination. Each CDR3 protein is one row after TCRdb ran MiXCR on the 5' RACE reads. The data contain 500,000 to 650,000 distinct CDR3 sequences, about a sixth of them singletons. Source: PBMCs, taken more than 4 days after the first yellow fever vaccination. The receptors originated from a man between 18 and 29 years old who received the YFV17D yellow fever vaccine.

The sample holds a few counts of this clonotype. The chain employs TRBV4-3 and TRBJ2-7, with a weak D call TRBD1 (6 bases). Trimming removed 1 base at V and 3 bases at J, with 16 bases between. Germline CDR1 LGHNA, CDR2 YSLEER. This CDR3 comprises 16 residues. The CDR3 loop reads CASSQGGPGHNYEQYF. The CDR3 nucleotides read TGCGCCAGCAGCCAAGGGGGGCCTGGACACAACTACGAGCAGTACTTC.

The rearrangement joins TRBV11-1 to TRBJ2-5, with a possible D match to TRBD1 (5 bases). V was trimmed by 5 bases and J by 0 bases, leaving 16 bases between them. CDR3 length: 16 residues. Germline V CDR1 and CDR2: SGHAT, FQDESV (reference sequence). The CDR3 is CASSLKGSVYQETQYF. CDR3 nucleotide sequence: TGTGCCAGCAGCCTGAAGGGGTCGGTGTACCAAGAGACCCAGTACTTC.

This clonotype was counted a few times. This chain connects TRBV10-3 to TRBJ1-1; D may be TRBD1 (6 bases). The CDR3 covers 16 residues. In germline, CDR1 is ENHRY, CDR2 SYGVKD. V was cut by 2 bases and J by 4 bases, with 17 bases left in between. The CDR3 reads CAISEQDRIGFTEAFF. CDR3 coding DNA: TGTGCCATCAGTGAGCAGGACAGAATCGGTTTCACTGAAGCTTTCTTT.

J is TRBJ2-3 and V is TRBV12-3 or TRBV12-4; D gene uncertain. V was pared by 4 bases and J by 9 bases, with 11 bases between. There are 12 residues in the CDR3. CDR3 sequence (DNA): TGTGCCAGCAGTTGGGTCCTCAACACGCAGTATTTT. It is translated as CASSWVLNTQYF.

The CDR3 region is CASSLTPGQGVNGYTF. CDR3 in DNA: TGCGCCAGCAGCTTGACACCGGGACAGGGGGTCAATGGCTACACCTTC. V is TRBV5-1 and J is TRBJ1-2, with 11 bases that match TRBD1. Trimming removed 1 base from V and 6 bases from J; junction bases left unmatched: 8. This CDR3 region has 16 residues. The germline V gene encodes CDR1 SGHRS and CDR2 YFSETQ. Together with reference TRBV5-1 and TRBJ1-2, the CDR3 gives the full variable domain: KAGVTQTPRYLIKTRGQQVTLSCSPISGHRSVSWYQQTPGQGLQFLFEYFSETQRNKGNFPGRFSGRQFSNSRSEMNVSTLELGDSALYLCASSLTPGQGVNGYTFGSGTRLTVV.

This clonotype has a handful of counts. This rearrangement joins TRBV7-2 to TRBJ2-1; D is ambiguous. The CDR3 runs 14 residues. Per the germline V gene, CDR1 is SGHTA and CDR2 is FQGNSA. The V gene lost 2 bases and the J gene lost 6 bases, with 11 bases spanning the gap. The CDR3 bases are TGTGCCAGCAGCTTAATCGCGTCGCCCAATGAGCAGTTCTTC. This encodes CASSLIASPNEQFF. Together with reference TRBV7-2 and TRBJ2-1, the CDR3 gives the full variable domain: GAGVSQSPSNKVTEKGKDVELRCDPISGHTALYWYRQSLGQGLEFLIYFQGNSAPDKSGLPSDRFSAERTGGSVSTLTIQRTQQEDSAVYLCASSLIASPNEQFFGPGTRLTVL.

This clonotype was observed a few times. The CDR3 DNA sequence: TGCGCCAGCTCCGGTGTTAGGGGGCTCGGAGAGACCCAGTACTTC. It encodes CASSGVRGLGETQYF. The J gene is TRBJ2-5, the V gene TRBV5-1; 7 positions agree with TRBD1. The CDR3 contains 15 residues. V was pared by 7 bases and J by 4 bases, with 13 bases of the junction left unmatched. Germline CDR1 is SGHRS and CDR2 is YFSETQ.

This chain uses TRBV29-1 with TRBJ2-3, with 7 bases that match TRBD2. V lost 4 bases and J lost 0; bases outside the gene matches: 7. Looked up from germline, CDR1 is SQVTM and CDR2 is ANQGSEA. CDR3 length: 15 residues. CDR3 residues: CSVGYWRGSTDTQYF. CDR3 in DNA: TGCAGCGTTGGATATTGGCGGGGGAGCACAGATACGCAGTATTTT.

The V and J genes are TRBV19 and TRBJ2-4; TRBD1 aligns across 7 bases. V dropped 3 bases and J dropped 6; count of bases not matched to a gene: 5. CDR3 length equals 14 residues. Germline V lookup: CDR1 LNHDA, CDR2 SQIVND (reference sequence). CDR3 sequence (DNA): TGTGCCAGTAGTATCTTGGCAGGGGGAAACATTCAGTACTTC. Translation gives CASSILAGGNIQYF.

The chain has TRBV7-9 and TRBJ2-7; possibly TRBD2 for D (6 bases). V was clipped by 3 bases and J by 4 bases, with 19 bases between them. CDR1 is SEHNR, CDR2 FQNEAQ, per germline (reference sequence). The CDR3 has 16 residues. In nucleotides, the CDR3 is TGTGCCAGCAGCTTCCTAACCGGGACTGTTGGTTACGAGCAGTACTTC. Residues: CASSFLTGTVGYEQYF. The variable domain in full, completed from reference TRBV7-9 and TRBJ2-7, reads DTGVSQNPRHKITKRGQNVTFRCDPISEHNRLYWYRQTLGQGPEFLTYFQNEAQLEKSRLLSDRFSAERPKGSFSTLEIQRTEQGDSAMYLCASSFLTGTVGYEQYFGPGTRLTVT.

This chain links TRBV12-3 or TRBV12-4 with TRBJ2-7, with 7 bases lining up with TRBD2. The ends lost 6 bases at V and 7 bases at J; junction bases unmatched: 6. This CDR3 region has 12 residues. The CDR3 is CASSATSLEQYF. The CDR3 DNA reads as TGTGCCAGCAGCGCGACTAGCTTAGAGCAGTACTTC.

The chain combines TRBV5-1 with TRBJ2-1, with 12 bases that match TRBD2. Germline lookup yields CDR1 SGHRS and CDR2 YFSETQ. There are 15 residues in the CDR3. The V gene end was trimmed by 2 bases and the J gene end by 6 bases; junction bases not matched to a gene: 3. CDR3 sequence reads: CASSFPSGGANEQFF. The CDR3 DNA reads as TGCGCCAGCAGCTTTCCTAGCGGGGGGGCCAATGAGCAGTTCTTC.

Written as DNA, the CDR3 is TGTGCCAGCAGTTCCGGGACTAGCGGGGGGGCCACAGATACGCAGTATTTT. Protein product: CASSSGTSGGATDTQYF. V gene TRBV6-2 or TRBV6-3 combines with J gene TRBJ2-3; 16 nucleotides agree with TRBD2. From germline, CDR1 is MNHEY and CDR2 SVGEGT. This CDR3 is built from 17 residues. Losses at the gene ends were 4 bases for V and 2 bases for J; bases not matched to a gene: 3.

The rearrangement links TRBV6-2 or TRBV6-3 to TRBJ2-5; 10 bases map to TRBD2. After removal of 6 bases from V and 7 bases from J, the junction contained 20 bases not matched to a gene. The CDR3 loop spans 18 amino acids. The germline gives CDR1 MNHEY, CDR2 SVGEGT. CDR3: CASRSIAGGPDGTVTQYF. DNA of the CDR3: TGTGCCAGCAGGTCAATAGCGGGGGGCCCCGATGGGACCGTGACCCAGTACTTC.

V usage is TRBV12-3 or TRBV12-4 and J usage is TRBJ2-1; the match to TRBD2 covers 8 bases. This CDR3 spans 14 amino acids. With 4 bases clipped from V and 6 bases from J, the junction kept 5 bases outside the gene matches. The CDR3, as DNA: TGTGCCAGCAGTTCCGGGGGGGCCGGCAATGAGCAGTTCTTC. This gives the protein CASSSGGAGNEQFF.

This clonotype was observed a handful of times. The rearrangement uses TRBV6-2 or TRBV6-3 and TRBJ2-1, with 10 bases aligning to TRBD1. This CDR3 contains 18 residues. Germline V gene lookup returns CDR1 MNHEY and CDR2 SVGEGT. The junction had 15 bases not matched to a gene; V was cut back by 4 bases and J by 6 bases. Here the CDR3 DNA reads TGTGCCAGCAGTTTTCCGGGACAGGGGTCGAGGAGGGCCAATGAGCAGTTCTTC. Protein: CASSFPGQGSRRANEQFF.

This clonotype was counted only a few times. J is TRBJ2-5 and V is TRBV6-2 or TRBV6-3; 7 bases line up with TRBD1. Germline loops: CDR1 MNHEY, CDR2 SVGEGT. The CDR3 consists of 15 residues. J was trimmed by 5 bases and V by 7 bases; bases with no gene match: 13. CDR3 in amino acids: CASKGRASQGETQYF. The DNA of the CDR3 is TGTGCCAGCAAGGGACGAGCCTCACAGGGGGAGACCCAGTACTTC.

This clonotype was counted at least ten times. The chain combines TRBV12-3 or TRBV12-4 with TRBJ2-4; 8 positions agree with TRBD1. This CDR3 is built from 14 residues. Unmatched junction bases numbered 6, after V lost 5 bases and J lost 6 bases. The CDR3 DNA follows: TGTGCCAGCAGTCTTACAGGGGGAAGAAACATTCAGTACTTC. Encoded protein: CASSLTGGRNIQYF.

In this sample, this clonotype turned up a few times. This chain joins TRBV7-2 and TRBJ2-7; TRBD2 might be the D (6 bases). Germline V gives CDR1 SGHTA, CDR2 FQGNSA. The V end was cut by 5 bases, the J end by 3 bases, with 17 bases between. The CDR3 runs to 15 residues. The DNA for the CDR3 is TGTGCCAGCAGCCCATCCGCGCAGGGAGGCTACGAGCAGTACTTC. Protein product: CASSPSAQGGYEQYF.

This chain uses TRBV11-2 with TRBJ1-2; D is ambiguous. The V end was cut by 5 bases, the J end by 5 bases, with 9 bases between. The germline CDR1 and CDR2 sequences are SGHAT and FQNNGV. This CDR3 contains 12 residues. DNA for the CDR3: TGTGCCAGCAGCGAGGCGGGGTATGGCTACACCTTC. This codes for CASSEAGYGYTF.

The CDR3 loop is CASSYSSLYGYTF. DNA for the CDR3: TGTGCCAGCAGTTACTCCAGTCTCTATGGCTACACCTTC. This chain links TRBV6-5 with TRBJ1-2; D remains ambiguous. V dropped 0 bases and J dropped 4 bases, with 6 bases sitting between them. The CDR3 has 13 amino acids. Germline CDR1 reads MNHEY; CDR2 reads SVGAGI.

The chain joins TRBV24-1 to TRBJ1-2, with TRBD1 matching 9 bases. V shed 4 bases, J shed 4 bases, and the junction held 6 bases outside the gene matches. The CDR3 is made up of 15 amino acids. Germline-derived CDR1 and CDR2 are KGHDR and SFDVKD. The CDR3 loop is CATSDRDRDRYGYTF. The CDR3 coding sequence is TGTGCCACCAGTGACAGGGACAGGGATCGCTATGGCTACACCTTC.

The J gene is TRBJ2-7, the V gene TRBV7-2; 7 nucleotides match TRBD1. The CDR3 totals 17 residues. V was clipped by 1 base and J by 3 bases; unmatched bases: 12. From germline, CDR1 is SGHTA and CDR2 FQGNSA. CDR3 coding DNA: TGTGCCAGCAGCTTAGTGTCTGTGGCAGGGGGAGACTACGAGCAGTACTTC. This gives the protein CASSLVSVAGGDYEQYF.

This clonotype appeared a few times. V usage is TRBV5-1 and J usage is TRBJ2-1, with D possibly TRBD2 on 6 matching bases. The CDR3 is made up of 13 amino acids. V shed 3 bases and J shed 9 bases, with 13 bases lying between them. Looked up from germline, CDR1 is SGHRS and CDR2 is YFSETQ. The CDR3 here is CASSWRGPPEQFF. CDR3 coding DNA: TGCGCCAGCAGCTGGAGGGGCCCCCCTGAGCAGTTCTTC.